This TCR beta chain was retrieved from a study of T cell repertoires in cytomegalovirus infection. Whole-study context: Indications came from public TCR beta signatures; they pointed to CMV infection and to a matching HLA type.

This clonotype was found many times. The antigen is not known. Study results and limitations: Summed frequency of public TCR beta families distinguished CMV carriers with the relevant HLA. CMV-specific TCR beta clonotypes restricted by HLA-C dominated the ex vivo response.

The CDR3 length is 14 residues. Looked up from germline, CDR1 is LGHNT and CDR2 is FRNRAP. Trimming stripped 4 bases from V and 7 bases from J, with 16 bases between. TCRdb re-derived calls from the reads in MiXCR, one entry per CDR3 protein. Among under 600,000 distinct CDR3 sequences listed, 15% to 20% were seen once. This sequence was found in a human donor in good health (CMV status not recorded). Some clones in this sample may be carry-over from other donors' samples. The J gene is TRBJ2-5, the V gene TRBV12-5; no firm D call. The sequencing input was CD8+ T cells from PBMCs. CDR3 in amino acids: CASGSDSGLGTQYF. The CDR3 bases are TGTGCTAGTGGTTCAGACTCCGGTTTAGGGACCCAGTACTTC.